This T cell receptor beta chain was sequenced in a study of T-cell memory formation after mild COVID-19. Each CDR3 protein gets one entry after TCRdb re-called the 5' RACE reads with MiXCR. The sample lists 450,000 to 700,000 distinct CDR3 sequences; 15% to 20% were seen once. V lost 5 bases to trimming and J lost 5 bases; unmatched junction nucleotides: 9. The CDR3 spans 15 residues. The sequenced sample consisted of PBMCs or a T cell subset sorted from them (not recorded which). This receptor was taken from an adult woman who had mild COVID-19 (a few samples of this study predate the infection). Cell type and time point are not known. The rearrangement uses TRBV12-3 or TRBV12-4 and TRBJ1-2, with 9 nucleotides matching TRBD1. Here the CDR3 reads CASSPPGQGLYGYTF. The DNA of the CDR3 is TGTGCCAGCAGTCCACCGGGACAGGGTTTGTATGGCTACACCTTC.